These T cell receptor beta chains were read from a single sample in a study of post-analysis software for immune sequencing data. From the PCR reads, TCRdb called clonotypes with MiXCR, one entry per CDR3 protein. The sample records roughly 400,000 distinct CDR3 sequences, approximately 39% being singletons. The sequencing sample was made of blood. These receptors were obtained from a girl aged 2-10 years with multiple sclerosis. CDR3s include the opening cysteine and the closing phenylalanine or tryptophan. The D gene is left open where the match is weak. The size entry is marked missing in some rows and otherwise reads once, few, many or a size class.

v_call: TRBV6-5; j_call: TRBJ2-2; clone_size: .; d_call: TRBD1; cdr3_aa: CASAYGTVNTGELFF; cdr3_nt: TGTGCCAGCGCGTACGGGACAGTGAACACCGGGGAGCTGTTTTTT
v_call: TRBV13; j_call: TRBJ1-2; clone_size: .; d_call: .; cdr3_aa: CASSIDRANYGYTF; cdr3_nt: TGTGCCAGCAGCATCGACCGAGCTAACTATGGCTACACCTTC
v_call: TRBV29-1; j_call: TRBJ2-7; clone_size: .; d_call: TRBD2; cdr3_aa: CSAYREGGHEQYF; cdr3_nt: TGCAGCGCCTATAGGGAGGGAGGGCACGAGCAGTACTTC
v_call: TRBV7-3; j_call: TRBJ1-1; clone_size: .; d_call: .; cdr3_aa: CASSDGVEAFF; cdr3_nt: TGTGCCAGCAGCGACGGGGTTGAAGCTTTCTTT
v_call: TRBV29-1; j_call: TRBJ2-1; clone_size: many; d_call: TRBD2; cdr3_aa: CSVEGAGGSYNEQFF; cdr3_nt: TGCAGCGTTGAAGGCGCGGGAGGCTCTTACAATGAGCAGTTCTTC
v_call: TRBV6-5; j_call: TRBJ1-6; clone_size: .; d_call: .; cdr3_aa: CASSYSFPRVTPLHF; cdr3_nt: TGTGCCAGCAGTTACTCGTTCCCCCGGGTGACACCCCTCCACTTT
v_call: TRBV4-3; j_call: TRBJ2-3; clone_size: few; d_call: .; cdr3_aa: CASSQDRATLGDTQYF; cdr3_nt: TGCGCCAGCAGCCAAGATAGGGCAACATTGGGAGATACGCAGTATTTT
v_call: TRBV12-3/TRBV12-4; j_call: TRBJ2-7; clone_size: .; d_call: .; cdr3_aa: CASRPAYEQYF; cdr3_nt: TGTGCCAGCAGGCCAGCTTACGAGCAGTACTTC
v_call: TRBV7-3; j_call: TRBJ1-1; clone_size: many; d_call: .; cdr3_aa: CASSLTGNTEAFF; cdr3_nt: TGTGCCAGCAGCTTAACAGGGAACACTGAAGCTTTCTTT
v_call: TRBV12-3/TRBV12-4; j_call: TRBJ1-2; clone_size: .; d_call: .; cdr3_aa: CASSLAGWGGYTF; cdr3_nt: TGTGCCAGCAGTTTAGCGGGCTGGGGAGGCTACACCTTC
v_call: TRBV6-5; j_call: TRBJ1-4; clone_size: few; d_call: .; cdr3_aa: CASSYSEWGKLFF; cdr3_nt: TGTGCCAGCAGTTACTCTGAGTGGGGAAAACTGTTTTTT
v_call: TRBV24-1; j_call: TRBJ1-2; clone_size: few; d_call: TRBD1; cdr3_aa: CATSGQGRNYGYTF; cdr3_nt: TGTGCCACCAGTGGACAGGGAAGGAACTATGGCTACACCTTC
v_call: TRBV20-1; j_call: TRBJ1-5; clone_size: .; d_call: TRBD1; cdr3_aa: CSANPPGGRNQPQHF; cdr3_nt: TGCAGTGCAAACCCCCCAGGGGGCCGTAATCAGCCCCAGCATTTT
v_call: TRBV7-2; j_call: TRBJ2-7; clone_size: once; d_call: TRBD1; cdr3_aa: CASSLLTQGTGEQYF; cdr3_nt: TGTGCCAGCAGCTTATTAACACAGGGGACAGGCGAGCAGTACTTC
v_call: TRBV29-1; j_call: TRBJ2-7; clone_size: .; d_call: .; cdr3_aa: CSFRADSYEQYF; cdr3_nt: TGCAGCTTCCGAGCGGACTCCTACGAGCAGTACTTC
v_call: TRBV12-3/TRBV12-4; j_call: TRBJ2-1; clone_size: .; d_call: .; cdr3_aa: CASSTLGTSNLVEQFF; cdr3_nt: TGTGCCAGCAGTACTCTCGGGACCTCAAACCTAGTGGAGCAGTTCTTC
v_call: TRBV5-1; j_call: TRBJ1-5; clone_size: .; d_call: .; cdr3_aa: CASSLDQGSNQPQHF; cdr3_nt: TGCGCCAGCAGCTTGGATCAGGGAAGCAATCAGCCCCAGCATTTT
v_call: TRBV4-1; j_call: TRBJ1-2; clone_size: few; d_call: .; cdr3_aa: CASSQDSRTAILNYGYTF; cdr3_nt: TGCGCCAGCAGCCAAGATTCTCGTACAGCCATTTTAAACTATGGCTACACCTTC
v_call: TRBV10-3; j_call: TRBJ2-6; clone_size: few; d_call: .; cdr3_aa: CAISESIRTSASGANVLTF; cdr3_nt: TGTGCCATCAGTGAGTCGATTCGCACCTCGGCCTCTGGGGCCAACGTCCTGACTTTC
v_call: TRBV5-1; j_call: TRBJ2-5; clone_size: few; d_call: .; cdr3_aa: CASSLGRRRGETQYF; cdr3_nt: TGCGCCAGCAGCTTGGGACGGCGGAGGGGAGAGACCCAGTACTTC
v_call: TRBV27; j_call: TRBJ2-6; clone_size: few; d_call: TRBD1; cdr3_aa: CASSDTGVGANVLTF; cdr3_nt: TGTGCCAGCAGCGATACAGGGGTCGGGGCCAACGTCCTGACTTTC
v_call: TRBV20-1; j_call: TRBJ1-2; clone_size: few; d_call: .; cdr3_aa: CSASGDTPRGYTF; cdr3_nt: TGCAGTGCTAGTGGGGACACCCCTCGCGGCTACACCTTC
v_call: TRBV12-3/TRBV12-4; j_call: TRBJ2-7; clone_size: few; d_call: .; cdr3_aa: CASTVAVRSSYEQYF; cdr3_nt: TGTGCCAGCACCGTGGCAGTTAGGAGCTCCTACGAGCAGTACTTC
v_call: TRBV29-1; j_call: TRBJ2-7; clone_size: .; d_call: .; cdr3_aa: CSVEDSDGDVPYEQYF; cdr3_nt: TGCAGCGTTGAAGATTCGGATGGGGATGTCCCCTACGAGCAGTACTTC
v_call: TRBV10-3; j_call: TRBJ2-1; clone_size: .; d_call: TRBD2; cdr3_aa: CAISVAGGFYNEQFF; cdr3_nt: TGTGCCATCAGCGTAGCGGGGGGGTTCTACAATGAGCAGTTCTTC
v_call: TRBV19; j_call: TRBJ2-1; clone_size: few; d_call: .; cdr3_aa: CASSWGTYNEQFF; cdr3_nt: TGTGCCAGTAGTTGGGGGACCTACAATGAGCAGTTCTTC
v_call: TRBV5-6; j_call: TRBJ2-7; clone_size: few; d_call: .; cdr3_aa: CASSLAKGSGRIDYEQYF; cdr3_nt: TGTGCCAGCAGCTTGGCCAAGGGGTCAGGGAGGATCGACTACGAGCAGTACTTC
v_call: TRBV12-3/TRBV12-4; j_call: TRBJ2-1; clone_size: .; d_call: .; cdr3_aa: CASRTSLLGFDEQFF; cdr3_nt: TGTGCCAGCAGAACCTCCCTACTAGGATTCGATGAGCAGTTCTTC
v_call: TRBV30; j_call: TRBJ1-5; clone_size: once; d_call: .; cdr3_aa: CAWSVSNRRLSNQPQHF; cdr3_nt: TGTGCCTGGAGTGTATCAAACAGGCGACTTAGCAATCAGCCCCAGCATTTT